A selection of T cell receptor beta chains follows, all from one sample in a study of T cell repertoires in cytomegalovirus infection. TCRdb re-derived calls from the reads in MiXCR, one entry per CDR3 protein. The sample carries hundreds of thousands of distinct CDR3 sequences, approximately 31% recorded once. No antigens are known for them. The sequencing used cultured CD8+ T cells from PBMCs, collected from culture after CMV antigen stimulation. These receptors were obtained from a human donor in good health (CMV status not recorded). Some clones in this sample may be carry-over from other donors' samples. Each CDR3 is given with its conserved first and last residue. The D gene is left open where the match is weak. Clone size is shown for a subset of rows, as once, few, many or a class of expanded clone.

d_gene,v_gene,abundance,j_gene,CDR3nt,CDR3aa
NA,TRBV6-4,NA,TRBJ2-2,TGTGCCAGCAGTGACGGGGGGCACACCGGGGAGCTGTTTTTT,CASSDGGHTGELFF
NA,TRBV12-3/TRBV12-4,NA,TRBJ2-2,TGTGCCAGCGGCACATGGACCGGGGAGCTGTTTTTT,CASGTWTGELFF
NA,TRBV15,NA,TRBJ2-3,TGTGCCACCAGCAGTTATCAGGAGCGCACAGATACGCAGTATTTT,CATSSYQERTDTQYF
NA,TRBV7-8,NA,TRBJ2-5,TGTGCCAGCAGCTTTGGTCTCCAGACCCAGTACTTC,CASSFGLQTQYF
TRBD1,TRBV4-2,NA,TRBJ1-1,TGTGCCAGCAGCCAAGACTTCGAGACAGGGCGGATCACTGAAGCTTTCTTT,CASSQDFETGRITEAFF
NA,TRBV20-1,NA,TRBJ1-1,TGCAGTACGGTCCAGGGGTTCAACACTGAAGCTTTCTTT,CSTVQGFNTEAFF
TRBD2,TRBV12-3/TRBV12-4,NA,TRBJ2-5,TGTGCCAGCAGTTTAACGGGCGGGGGGGCTCGACAAGAGACCCAGTACTTC,CASSLTGGGARQETQYF
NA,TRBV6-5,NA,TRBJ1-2,TGTGCCAGCAGTTACTCGATGGGGAACTATGGCTACACCTTC,CASSYSMGNYGYTF
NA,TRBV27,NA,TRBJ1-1,TGTGCCAGCAGGCTCTCCCCCTACACTGAAGCTTTCTTT,CASRLSPYTEAFF
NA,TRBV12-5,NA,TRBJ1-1,TGTGCTAGTGGTCCCGGACCGACCACTGAAGCTTTCTTT,CASGPGPTTEAFF
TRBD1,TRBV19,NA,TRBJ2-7,TGTGCCTCCCGGGGCACAGGGGGCAGCGAGCAGTACTTC,CASRGTGGSEQYF
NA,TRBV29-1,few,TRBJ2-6,TGCAGCGTCCACTCTGGGGCCAACGTCCTGACTTTC,CSVHSGANVLTF
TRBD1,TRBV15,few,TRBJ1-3,TGTGCCACCAGCAGTGACAGGGGCCTGACTGGAAACACCATATATTTT,CATSSDRGLTGNTIYF
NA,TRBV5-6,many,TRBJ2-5,TGTGCCAGTACCCGCCCCAGCTACCTCCAAGAGACCCAGTACTTC,CASTRPSYLQETQYF
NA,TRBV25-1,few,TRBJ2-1,TGTGCCAGCAGCCAACACTGGAGCTCCTACAATGAGCAGTTCTTC,CASSQHWSSYNEQFF
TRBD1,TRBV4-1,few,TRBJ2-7,TGCGCCAGCAGCCCGGCTAGACAGGGTACCTACGAGCAGTACTTC,CASSPARQGTYEQYF
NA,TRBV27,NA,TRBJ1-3,TGTGCCAGCAGCCCCTTTCCGGGGAGCTCTGGAAACACCATATATTTT,CASSPFPGSSGNTIYF
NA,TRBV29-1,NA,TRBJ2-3,TGCAGCCCAATCTATTTCACAGATACGCAGTATTTT,CSPIYFTDTQYF
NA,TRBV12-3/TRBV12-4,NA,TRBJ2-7,TGTGCCAGCAGTTTAGCCCGGACGGAGCAGTACTTC,CASSLARTEQYF
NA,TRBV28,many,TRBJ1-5,TGTGCCAGCAGTCTTGGACAGCCGTACAATCAGCCCCAGCATTTT,CASSLGQPYNQPQHF
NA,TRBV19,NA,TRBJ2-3,TGTGCCAGTAGTCTCCAAGGGGGGAGCCTCGCAGATACGCAGTATTTT,CASSLQGGSLADTQYF
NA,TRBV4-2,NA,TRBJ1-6,TGTGCCAGCAGCCAAGATCGAGGGACCCTCCACTTT,CASSQDRGTLHF
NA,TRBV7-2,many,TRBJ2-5,TGTGCCAGCAGCTTCCATAGGGGGGGAAAAGAGACCCAGTACTTC,CASSFHRGGKETQYF
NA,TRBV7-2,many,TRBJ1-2,TGTGCCAGCAGCAAAGGGGACGCAGGGAGGGTTGGCTACACCTTC,CASSKGDAGRVGYTF
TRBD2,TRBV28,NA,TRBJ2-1,TGTGCCAGCGGGAAGCGGGGGAACAATGAGCAGTTCTTC,CASGKRGNNEQFF
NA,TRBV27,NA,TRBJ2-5,TGTGCCAGCTCGGACCGGGAAGATGCTAAAGGGGCCCAGTACTTC,CASSDREDAKGAQYF
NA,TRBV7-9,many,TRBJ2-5,TGTGCCAGCAGCTTAGGGGTCCTACCCCAAGAGACCCAGTACTTC,CASSLGVLPQETQYF
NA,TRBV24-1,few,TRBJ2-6,TGTGCCACCAGTGATTTCACGAGCTCTGGGGCCAACGTCCTGACTTTC,CATSDFTSSGANVLTF
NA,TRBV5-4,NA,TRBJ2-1,TGTGCCAGCAGCTTGGGCCCTGGCGCCCGGGAGCAGTTCTTC,CASSLGPGAREQFF
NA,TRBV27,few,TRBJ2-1,TGTGCCAGCGGCCCCGGGACCCTCTCCTACAATGAGCAGTTCTTC,CASGPGTLSYNEQFF
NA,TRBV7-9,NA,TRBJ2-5,TGTGCCAGCAGTCCTCCTGATATTCAAGAGACCCAGTACTTC,CASSPPDIQETQYF
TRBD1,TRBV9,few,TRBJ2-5,TGTGCCAGCAGCGAGGACAGGAGTCAAGAGACCCAGTACTTC,CASSEDRSQETQYF
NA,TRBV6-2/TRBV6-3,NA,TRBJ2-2,TGTGCCAGCAGTTACCCGACAGGGGACTACACCCTTACCGGGGAGCTGTTTTTT,CASSYPTGDYTLTGELFF
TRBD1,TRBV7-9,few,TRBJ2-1,TGTGCCAGCAGATCGACCGGGACAGTCTCAAATGAGCAGTTCTTC,CASRSTGTVSNEQFF
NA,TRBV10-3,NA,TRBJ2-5,TGTGCCATCAGTGAAGGGTTTCGGGAGACCCAGTACTTC,CAISEGFRETQYF
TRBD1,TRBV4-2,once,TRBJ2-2,TGTGCCAGCAGCCAAGATCATCCCAGGGGGTCCAAGGAGCTGTTTTTT,CASSQDHPRGSKELFF
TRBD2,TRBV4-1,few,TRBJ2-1,TGCGCCAGCAGCCAAGGCGGGGGGGTCGGACTGAATGAGCAGTTCTTC,CASSQGGGVGLNEQFF
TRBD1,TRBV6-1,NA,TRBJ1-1,TGTGCCACCCGACAGGGTCCCACTGAAGCTTTCTTT,CATRQGPTEAFF